Reported below is one T cell receptor (beta chain). The entry originates in a study of control samples from healthy donors and cancer patients. TCRdb keeps only in-frame clones here, not all; method: immunoSEQ multiplex PCR. This table holds about 80,000 clones, 80% to 90% found once. V shed 4 bases, J shed 3 bases, and the junction held 1 base outside the gene matches. The CDR3 runs to 13 residues. Germline V gene sequence: CDR1 LGHNA, CDR2 YNFKEQ. The TCR was taken from a man in his sixties with head and neck cancer. Source material: PBMCs. The V gene is TRBV4-2, the J gene TRBJ2-3; 7 bases line up with TRBD1. The CDR3 loop reads CASSPGGTDTQYF. In nucleotides, the CDR3 is TGTGCCAGCAGCCCAGGGGGAACAGATACGCAGTATTTT.